Listed below are T cell receptor beta chains from one sample, sequenced in a study of OX40 agonist ivuxolimab in advanced cancers. Data came from immunoSEQ multiplex PCR; TCRdb stores just in-frame clones and leaves some out. The sample lists around 45,000 clones, approximately 80% occurring once. The sequenced sample was CD4+ or CD8+ T cells sorted from blood, obtained in a trial of the OX40 agonist ivuxolimab. The receptors come from an adult with an advanced solid tumor such as melanoma, head and neck, liver or kidney cancer. The CDR3 runs from the conserved cysteine through the conserved F or W. A D gene is named only where the DNA matches it firmly. Some rows mark clone size as missing; the rest say once, few, many or name a class of expanded clone.

V	J	D	size	CDR3	DNA
TRBV7-6	TRBJ2-7	.	.	CASSLGGHNYEQYF	TGTGCCAGCAGCTTAGGTGGACATAACTACGAGCAGTACTTC
TRBV2	TRBJ1-2	.	.	CAAWTRYGYTF	TGTGCCGCCTGGACCCGCTATGGCTACACCTTC
TRBV4-1	TRBJ2-7	TRBD2	few	CASSQGTVTGGRYEQYF	TGCGCCAGCAGCCAAGGGACGGTGACGGGAGGGCGCTACGAGCAGTACTTC
TRBV4-1	TRBJ2-3	TRBD2	.	CASSQDRVFTSGGTDTQYF	TGCGCCAGCAGCCAAGATAGGGTCTTCACTAGCGGGGGCACAGATACGCAGTATTTT
TRBV7-2	TRBJ1-1	TRBD1	.	CASSPNHRGAFF	TGTGCCAGCAGCCCTAATCACAGGGGAGCTTTCTTT
TRBV6-1	TRBJ1-3	.	once	CASSESSYGNTIYF	TGTGCCAGCAGTGAATCCAGCTATGGAAACACCATATATTTT
TRBV9	TRBJ2-3	.	.	CASSVAGEVETDTQYF	TGTGCCAGCAGCGTAGCGGGAGAGGTCGAGACAGATACGCAGTATTTT
TRBV4-2	TRBJ2-1	TRBD2	.	CASRVEEFGGNEQFF	TGTGCCAGCAGGGTGGAGGAATTCGGGGGGAATGAGCAGTTCTTC
TRBV9	TRBJ1-2	.	.	CASSVVPVHYGYTF	TGTGCCAGCAGCGTAGTACCAGTTCACTATGGCTACACCTTC
TRBV7-8	TRBJ1-1	.	.	CASSLRGGVNTEAFF	TGTGCCAGCAGCTTACGGGGAGGGGTTAACACTGAAGCTTTCTTT
TRBV14	TRBJ1-2	TRBD1	once	CASSQATGVGYGYTF	TGTGCCAGCAGCCAAGCGACAGGGGTCGGCTATGGCTACACCTTC
TRBV11-2	TRBJ2-3	TRBD2	.	CASSRTSGGSTDTQYF	TGTGCCAGCAGTAGGACTAGCGGGGGGAGCACAGATACGCAGTATTTT
TRBV2	TRBJ1-2	.	few	CASSDRGYGYTF	TGTGCCAGCAGTGACAGGGGCTATGGCTACACCTTC
TRBV7-6	TRBJ1-4	.	.	CASSLARGANEKLFF	TGTGCCAGCAGCTTAGCGAGAGGGGCTAATGAAAAACTGTTTTTT
TRBV19	TRBJ1-3	.	.	CASSPPGTSGNTIYF	TGTGCCAGTAGTCCCCCGGGGACCTCTGGAAACACCATATATTTT